The TCR beta chain described here comes from a study of T cells in Graves' hyperthyroidism and ophthalmopathy. Germline CDR1 GTSNPN, CDR2 SVGIG (reference sequence). CDR3 length equals 14 residues. Trimming removed 1 base from V and 2 bases from J; junction bases left unmatched: 4. RNA transcripts were the template for amplifying TCR beta CDR3 regions. A first-round RT-PCR of the TCR CDR3 used the HTBI primer set. TCRdb re-analysed the multiplex PCR reads in MiXCR, keeping a single row per CDR3 protein. The sample yields around 570,000 distinct CDR3 sequences, about 20% seen once. The chain uses TRBV30 and TRBJ1-1; 7 positions match TRBD1. Sequenced: blood. This receptor was taken from a middle-aged man with Graves' ophthalmopathy. The CDR3 is CAWSADRANTEAFF. In nucleotides, the CDR3 is TGTGCCTGGAGTGCCGACAGGGCCAACACTGAAGCTTTCTTT.